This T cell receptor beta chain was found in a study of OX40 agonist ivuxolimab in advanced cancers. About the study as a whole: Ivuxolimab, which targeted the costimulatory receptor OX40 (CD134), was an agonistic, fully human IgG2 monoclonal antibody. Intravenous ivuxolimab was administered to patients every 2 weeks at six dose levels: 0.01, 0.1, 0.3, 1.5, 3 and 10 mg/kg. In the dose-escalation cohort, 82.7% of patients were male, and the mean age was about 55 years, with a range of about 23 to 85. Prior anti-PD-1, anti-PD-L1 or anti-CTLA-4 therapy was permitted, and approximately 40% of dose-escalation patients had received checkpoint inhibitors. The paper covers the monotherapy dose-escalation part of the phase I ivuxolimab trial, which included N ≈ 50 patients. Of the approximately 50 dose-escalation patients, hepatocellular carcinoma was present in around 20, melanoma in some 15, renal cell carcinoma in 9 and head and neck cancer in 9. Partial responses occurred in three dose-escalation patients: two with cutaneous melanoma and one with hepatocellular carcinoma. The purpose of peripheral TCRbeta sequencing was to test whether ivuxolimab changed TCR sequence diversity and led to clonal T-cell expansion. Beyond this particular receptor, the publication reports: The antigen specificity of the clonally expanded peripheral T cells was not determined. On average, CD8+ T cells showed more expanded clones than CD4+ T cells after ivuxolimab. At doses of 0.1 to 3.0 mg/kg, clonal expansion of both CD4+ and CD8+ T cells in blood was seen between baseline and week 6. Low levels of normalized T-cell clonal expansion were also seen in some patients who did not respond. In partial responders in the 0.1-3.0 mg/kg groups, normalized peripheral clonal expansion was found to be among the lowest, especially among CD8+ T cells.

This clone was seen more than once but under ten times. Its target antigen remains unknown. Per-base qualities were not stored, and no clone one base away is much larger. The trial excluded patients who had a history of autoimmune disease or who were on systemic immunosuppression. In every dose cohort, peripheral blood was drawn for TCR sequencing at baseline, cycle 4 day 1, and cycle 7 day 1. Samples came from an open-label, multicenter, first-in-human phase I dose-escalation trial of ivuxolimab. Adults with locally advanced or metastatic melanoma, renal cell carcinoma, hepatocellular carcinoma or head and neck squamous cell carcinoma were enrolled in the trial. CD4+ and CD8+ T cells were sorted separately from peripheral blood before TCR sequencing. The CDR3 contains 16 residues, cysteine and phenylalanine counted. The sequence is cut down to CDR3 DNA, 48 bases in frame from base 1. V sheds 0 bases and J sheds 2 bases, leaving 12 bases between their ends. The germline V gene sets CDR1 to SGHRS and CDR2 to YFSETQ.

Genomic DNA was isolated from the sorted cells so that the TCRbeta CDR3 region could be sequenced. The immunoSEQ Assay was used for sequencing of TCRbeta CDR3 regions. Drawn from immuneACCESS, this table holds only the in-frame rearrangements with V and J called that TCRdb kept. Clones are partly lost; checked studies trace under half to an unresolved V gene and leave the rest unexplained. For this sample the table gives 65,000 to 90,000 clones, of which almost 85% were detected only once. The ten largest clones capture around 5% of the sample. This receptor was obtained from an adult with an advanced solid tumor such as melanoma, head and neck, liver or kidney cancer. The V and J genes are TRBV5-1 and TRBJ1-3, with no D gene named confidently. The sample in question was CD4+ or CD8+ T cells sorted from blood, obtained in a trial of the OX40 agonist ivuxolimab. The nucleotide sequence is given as TGCGCCAGCAGCTTGGCGCCCGGGGTTCCTGGAAACACCATATATTTT. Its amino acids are CASSLAPGVPGNTIYF.